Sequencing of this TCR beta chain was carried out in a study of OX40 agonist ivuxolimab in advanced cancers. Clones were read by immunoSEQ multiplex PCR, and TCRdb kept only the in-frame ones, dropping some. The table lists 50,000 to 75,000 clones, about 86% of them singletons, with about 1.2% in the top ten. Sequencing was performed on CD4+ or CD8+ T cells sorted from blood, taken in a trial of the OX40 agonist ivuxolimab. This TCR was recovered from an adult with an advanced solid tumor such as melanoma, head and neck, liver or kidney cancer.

The chain's CDR3 is CASSEARTPGGPLHF. CDR3 nucleotide sequence: TGTGCCAGCAGTGAAGCGCGAACTCCTGGAGGACCCCTCCACTTT. The chain recombines TRBV6-1 with TRBJ1-6; D unresolved. The V gene's germline CDR1 is MNHNS and CDR2 SASEGT. This CDR3 has 15 amino acids. V dropped 0 bases and J dropped 12 bases, with 15 bases sitting between them.